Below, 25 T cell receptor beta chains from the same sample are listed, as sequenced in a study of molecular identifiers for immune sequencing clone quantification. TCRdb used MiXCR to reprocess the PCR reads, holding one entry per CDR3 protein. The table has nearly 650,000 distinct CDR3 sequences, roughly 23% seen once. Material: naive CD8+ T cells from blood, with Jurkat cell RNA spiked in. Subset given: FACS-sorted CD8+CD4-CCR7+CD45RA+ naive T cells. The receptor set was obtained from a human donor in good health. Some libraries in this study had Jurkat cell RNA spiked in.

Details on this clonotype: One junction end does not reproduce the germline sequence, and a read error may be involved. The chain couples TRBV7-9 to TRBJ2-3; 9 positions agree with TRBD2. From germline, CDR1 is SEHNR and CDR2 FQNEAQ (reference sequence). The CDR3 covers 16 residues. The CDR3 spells CVSSFGGSGSKDTRYF. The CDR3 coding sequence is TGTGTCAGCAGCTTCGGTGGTAGCGGGAGTAAAGATACGCGGTATTTT.

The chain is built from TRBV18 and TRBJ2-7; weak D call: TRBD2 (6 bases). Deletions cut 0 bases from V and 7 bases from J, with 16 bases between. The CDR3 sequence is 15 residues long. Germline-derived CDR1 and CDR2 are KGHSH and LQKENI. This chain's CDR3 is CASSPPGGDVGEQYF. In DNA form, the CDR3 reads TGTGCCAGCTCACCACCGGGGGGAGACGTGGGGGAGCAGTACTTC.

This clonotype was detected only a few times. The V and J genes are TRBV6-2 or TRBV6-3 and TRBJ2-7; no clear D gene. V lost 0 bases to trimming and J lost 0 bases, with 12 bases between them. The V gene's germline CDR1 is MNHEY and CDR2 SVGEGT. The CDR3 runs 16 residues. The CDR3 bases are TGTGCCAGCAGTTACTCGAAGATGCGTTCCTCCTACGAGCAGTACTTC. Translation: CASSYSKMRSSYEQYF.

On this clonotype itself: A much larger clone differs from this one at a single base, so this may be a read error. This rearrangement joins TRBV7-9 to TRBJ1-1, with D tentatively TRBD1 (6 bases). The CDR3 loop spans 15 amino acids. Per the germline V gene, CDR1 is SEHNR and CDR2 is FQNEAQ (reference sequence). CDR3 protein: CASSFQDSSNTEALF. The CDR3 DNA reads TGTGCCAGCAGCTTTCAGGACAGCTCGAACACTGAAGCTCTCTTT. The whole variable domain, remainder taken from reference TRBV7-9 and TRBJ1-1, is DTGVSQNPRHKITKRGQNVTFRCDPISEHNRLYWYRQTLGQGPEFLTYFQNEAQLEKSRLLSDRFSAERPKGSFSTLEIQRTEQGDSAMYLCASSFQDSSNTEALFGQGTRLTVV.

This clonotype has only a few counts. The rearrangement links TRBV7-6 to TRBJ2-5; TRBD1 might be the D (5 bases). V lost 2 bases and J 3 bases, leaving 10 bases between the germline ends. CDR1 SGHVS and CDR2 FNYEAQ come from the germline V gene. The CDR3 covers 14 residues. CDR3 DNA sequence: TGTGCCAGCAGCTTAATACCCAGGGAAGAGACCCAGTACTTC. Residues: CASSLIPREETQYF.

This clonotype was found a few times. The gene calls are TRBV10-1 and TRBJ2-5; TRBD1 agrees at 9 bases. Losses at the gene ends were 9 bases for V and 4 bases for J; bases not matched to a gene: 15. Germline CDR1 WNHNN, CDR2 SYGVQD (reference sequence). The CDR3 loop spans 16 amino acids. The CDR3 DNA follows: TGCGCCAGTAACAGGACAGGGGATCGTAGGGGAGAGACCCAGTACTTC. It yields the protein CASNRTGDRRGETQYF.

CDR3 sequence reads: CASTGLAGRDEQFF. The DNA for the CDR3 is TGTGCCAGCACGGGTCTAGCGGGACGGGATGAGCAGTTCTTC. V and J are TRBV28 and TRBJ2-1, with 9 bases fitting TRBD2. J was trimmed by 8 bases and V by 7 bases; bases with no gene match: 9. The germline CDR1 and CDR2 sequences are MDHEN and SYDVKM. The CDR3 contains 14 residues. Variable domain in full (rest from reference TRBV28 and TRBJ2-1): DVKVTQSSRYLVKRTGEKVFLECVQDMDHENMFWYRQDPGLGLRLIYFSYDVKMKEKGDIPEGYSVSREKKERFSLILESASTNQTSMYLCASTGLAGRDEQFFGPGTRLTVL.

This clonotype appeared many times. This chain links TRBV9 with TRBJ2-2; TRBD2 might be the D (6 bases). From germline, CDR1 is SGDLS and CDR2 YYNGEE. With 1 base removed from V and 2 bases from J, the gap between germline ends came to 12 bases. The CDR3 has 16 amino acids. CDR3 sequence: CASSVRGSPNTGELFF. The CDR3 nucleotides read TGTGCCAGCAGCGTACGGGGGAGCCCTAACACCGGGGAGCTGTTTTTT.

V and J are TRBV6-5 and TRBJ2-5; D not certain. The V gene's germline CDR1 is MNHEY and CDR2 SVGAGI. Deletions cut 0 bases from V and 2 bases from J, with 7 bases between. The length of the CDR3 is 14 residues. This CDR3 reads CASSYSASQETQYF. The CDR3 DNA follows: TGTGCCAGCAGTTACTCGGCCTCACAAGAGACCCAGTACTTC.

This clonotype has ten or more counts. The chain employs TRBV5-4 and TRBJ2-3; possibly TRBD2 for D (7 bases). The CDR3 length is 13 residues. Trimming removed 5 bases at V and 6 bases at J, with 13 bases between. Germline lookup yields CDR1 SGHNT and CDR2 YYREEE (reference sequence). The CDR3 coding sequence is TGTGCCAGCAGATCGGGGGGCCCGGATACGCAGTATTTT. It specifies CASRSGGPDTQYF.

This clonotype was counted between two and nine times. The CDR3 sequence: CASSEQGGEDTQYF. The CDR3 DNA is TGTGCCAGCAGTGAGCAGGGAGGAGAAGATACGCAGTATTTT. V usage is TRBV2 and J usage is TRBJ2-3; a weak D match, TRBD2 (6 bases). V was shortened by 3 bases and J by 5 bases, with 12 bases between the two germline ends. Germline CDR1 is SNHLY and CDR2 is FYNNEI. The CDR3 runs to 14 residues. The full variable domain, its missing parts supplied by reference TRBV2 and TRBJ2-3, is EPEVTQTPSHQVTQMGQEVILRCVPISNHLYFYWYRQILGQKVEFLVSFYNNEISEKSEIFDDQFSVERPDGSNFTLKIRSTKLEDSAMYFCASSEQGGEDTQYFGPGTRLTVL.

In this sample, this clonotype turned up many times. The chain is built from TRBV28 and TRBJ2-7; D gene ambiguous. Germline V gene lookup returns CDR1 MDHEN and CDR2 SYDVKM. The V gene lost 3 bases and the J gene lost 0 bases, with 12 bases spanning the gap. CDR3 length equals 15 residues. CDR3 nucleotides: TGTGCCAGCAGTTTCGAGGCAGAATCCTCCTACGAGCAGTACTTC. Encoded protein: CASSFEAESSYEQYF.

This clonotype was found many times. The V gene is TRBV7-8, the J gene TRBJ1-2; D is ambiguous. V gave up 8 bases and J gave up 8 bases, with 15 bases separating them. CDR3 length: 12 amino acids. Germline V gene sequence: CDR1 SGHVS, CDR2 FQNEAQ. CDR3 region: CASYTGSRGYTF. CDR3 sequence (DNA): TGTGCCAGCTATACCGGCAGTAGAGGCTACACCTTC.

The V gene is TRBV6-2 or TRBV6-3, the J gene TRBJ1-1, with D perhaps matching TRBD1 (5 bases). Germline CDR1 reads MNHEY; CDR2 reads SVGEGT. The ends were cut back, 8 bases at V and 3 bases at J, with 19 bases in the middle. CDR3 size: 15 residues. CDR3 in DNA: TGTGCCAGCGGTTGGGGGACGGGAAGGGACACTGAAGCTTTCTTT. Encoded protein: CASGWGTGRDTEAFF.

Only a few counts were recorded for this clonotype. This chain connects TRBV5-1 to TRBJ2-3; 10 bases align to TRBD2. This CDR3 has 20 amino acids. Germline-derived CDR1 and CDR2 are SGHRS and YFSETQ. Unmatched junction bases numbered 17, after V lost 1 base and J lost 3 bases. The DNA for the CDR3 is TGCGCCAGCAGCTTGAGGTTTGGAGCGGGGGGGCTTGGCTCGACAGATACGCAGTATTTT. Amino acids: CASSLRFGAGGLGSTDTQYF.

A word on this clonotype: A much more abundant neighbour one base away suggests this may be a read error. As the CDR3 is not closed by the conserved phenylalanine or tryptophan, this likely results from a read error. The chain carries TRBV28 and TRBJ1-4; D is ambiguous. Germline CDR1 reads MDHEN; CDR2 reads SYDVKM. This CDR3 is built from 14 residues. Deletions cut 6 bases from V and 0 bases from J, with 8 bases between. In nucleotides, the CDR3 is TGTGCCAGCAGCATCACGGCAACTAATGAAAAACTGTTTCTT. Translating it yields CASSITATNEKLFL.

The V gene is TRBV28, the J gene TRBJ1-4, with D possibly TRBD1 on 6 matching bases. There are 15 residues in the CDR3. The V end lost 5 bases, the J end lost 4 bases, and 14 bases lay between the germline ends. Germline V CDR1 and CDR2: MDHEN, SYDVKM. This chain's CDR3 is CASSPSGGYNEKLFF. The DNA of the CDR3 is TGTGCCAGCAGTCCCTCGGGGGGCTATAATGAAAAACTGTTTTTT.

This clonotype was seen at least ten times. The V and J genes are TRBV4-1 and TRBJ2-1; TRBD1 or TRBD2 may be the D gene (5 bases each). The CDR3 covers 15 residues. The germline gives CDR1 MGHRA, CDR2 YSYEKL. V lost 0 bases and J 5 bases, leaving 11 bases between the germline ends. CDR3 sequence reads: CASSQDRVSDNEQFF. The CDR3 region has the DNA TGCGCCAGCAGCCAAGACAGGGTTAGCGACAATGAGCAGTTCTTC.

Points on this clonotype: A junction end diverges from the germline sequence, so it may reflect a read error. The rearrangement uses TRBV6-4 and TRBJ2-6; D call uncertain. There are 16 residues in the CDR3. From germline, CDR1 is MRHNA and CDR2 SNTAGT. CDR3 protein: CACSDVGGPGANVLTF. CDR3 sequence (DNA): TGTGCCTGCAGTGACGTTGGCGGCCCTGGGGCCAACGTCCTGACTTTC.

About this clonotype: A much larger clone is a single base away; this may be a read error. DNA for the CDR3: TGCGCCAGCAGCCAAGATGAGGGTTCTCCGGGAGACACAGATGCGCAGTATTTT. This translates into CASSQDEGSPGDTDAQYF. This chain connects TRBV4-3 to TRBJ2-3; a weak D match, TRBD2 (6 bases). The CDR3 consists of 18 residues. The V gene's germline CDR1 is LGHNA and CDR2 YSLEER.

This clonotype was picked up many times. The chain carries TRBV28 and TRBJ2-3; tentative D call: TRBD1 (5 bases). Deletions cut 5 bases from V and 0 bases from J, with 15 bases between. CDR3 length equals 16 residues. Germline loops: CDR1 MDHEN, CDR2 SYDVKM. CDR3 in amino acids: CASSTFRDLSTDTQYF. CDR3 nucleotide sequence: TGTGCCAGCAGTACCTTCAGGGATTTGAGCACAGATACGCAGTATTTT.

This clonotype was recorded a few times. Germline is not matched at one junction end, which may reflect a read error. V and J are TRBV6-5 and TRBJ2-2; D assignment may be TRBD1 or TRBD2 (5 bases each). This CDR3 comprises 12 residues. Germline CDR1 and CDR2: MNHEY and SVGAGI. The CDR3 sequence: CASGRGPGELVF. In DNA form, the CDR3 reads TGTGCCAGCGGTCGGGGACCCGGGGAGCTGGTTTTT.

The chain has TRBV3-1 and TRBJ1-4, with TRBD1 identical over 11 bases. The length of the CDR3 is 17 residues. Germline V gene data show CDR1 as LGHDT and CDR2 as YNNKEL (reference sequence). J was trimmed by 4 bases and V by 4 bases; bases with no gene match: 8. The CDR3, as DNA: TGTGCCAGCAGCCCTCCGGGACAGGGGGTAAATAATGAAAAACTGTTTTTT. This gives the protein CASSPPGQGVNNEKLFF.

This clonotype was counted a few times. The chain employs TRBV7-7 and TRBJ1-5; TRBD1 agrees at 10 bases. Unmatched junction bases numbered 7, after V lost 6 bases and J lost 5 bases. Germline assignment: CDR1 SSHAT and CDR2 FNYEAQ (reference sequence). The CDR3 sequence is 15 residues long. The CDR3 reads CASRDAGTGDQPQHF. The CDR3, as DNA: TGTGCCAGCAGAGATGCCGGGACAGGGGATCAGCCCCAGCATTTT.

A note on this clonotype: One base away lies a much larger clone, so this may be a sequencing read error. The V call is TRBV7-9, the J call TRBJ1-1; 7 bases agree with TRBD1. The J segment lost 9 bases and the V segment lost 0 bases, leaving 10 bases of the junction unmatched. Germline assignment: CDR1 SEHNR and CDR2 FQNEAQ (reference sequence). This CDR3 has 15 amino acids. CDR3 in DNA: TGTGCCAGCAGCTTAGCCCAGGGACAGTCGACTAAAGCTTTCTTT. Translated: CASSLAQGQSTKAFF. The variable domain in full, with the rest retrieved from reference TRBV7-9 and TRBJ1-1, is DTGVSQNPRHKITKRGQNVTFRCDPISEHNRLYWYRQTLGQGPEFLTYFQNEAQLEKSRLLSDRFSAERPKGSFSTLEIQRTEQGDSAMYLCASSLAQGQSTKAFFGQGTRLTVV.